The 25 T cell receptor beta chains below were found in one sample sequenced in a study of T cell responses to AZD1222 COVID-19 vaccine. This table comes from immunoSEQ multiplex PCR, and its TCRdb copy is limited to in-frame clones, with some not included. Of 150,000 to 180,000 clones in the sample, 86% were seen once. The sample here was peripheral blood, taken on day 0 of MenACWY control vaccination. The receptor set was obtained from an adult in good health.

The chain employs TRBV9 and TRBJ2-1; D unresolved. The V end lost 1 base, the J end lost 3 bases, and 8 bases lay between the germline ends. The germline gives CDR1 SGDLS, CDR2 YYNGEE. CDR3 length: 14 residues. CDR3 protein: CASSVLGIYNEQFF. Written as DNA, the CDR3 is TGTGCCAGCAGCGTATTGGGAATCTACAATGAGCAGTTCTTC.

This rearrangement joins TRBV12-3 or TRBV12-4 to TRBJ2-3; D gene ambiguous. The CDR3 runs to 12 residues. Deletions cut 5 bases from V and 6 bases from J, with 9 bases between. The DNA for the CDR3 is TGTGCCAGCAGTCCATTCGGGGATACGCAGTATTTT. Protein: CASSPFGDTQYF.

The genes are TRBV5-8 and TRBJ1-1; D gene uncertain. Per the germline V gene, CDR1 is SGHTS and CDR2 is YDEGEE. The germline V and J ends were trimmed by 4 bases and 1 base, with 11 bases remaining between them. There are 14 residues in the CDR3. CDR3 in amino acids: CASSPGPRNTEAFF. The CDR3 DNA follows: TGTGCCAGCAGCCCCGGGCCTAGGAACACTGAAGCTTTCTTT.

This chain joins TRBV6-5 and TRBJ1-1; possible D gene TRBD1, 5 bases. Germline CDR1 and CDR2: MNHEY and SVGAGI. Trimming shortened V by 6 bases and J by 1 base, and 9 bases separated the two germline ends. The CDR3 runs 13 residues. CDR3 nucleotides: TGTGCCAGCAGGCAGGGCCAGAACACTGAAGCTTTCTTT. Translated: CASRQGQNTEAFF.

The rearrangement joins TRBV4-1 to TRBJ2-7, with D perhaps TRBD2 (7 bases). Germline-derived CDR1 and CDR2 are MGHRA and YSYEKL. The V end lost 3 bases, the J end lost 1 base, and 22 bases lay between the germline ends. The CDR3 extends over 18 amino acids. In DNA, the CDR3 is TGCGCCAGCAGCCAGATGGGGGTAACAGGGACTAAGTCCTACGAGCAGTACGTC. Its protein product is CASSQMGVTGTKSYEQYV.

This rearrangement joins TRBV7-6 to TRBJ2-2, with D unresolved. Germline values: CDR1 SGHVS, CDR2 FNYEAQ. CDR3 length: 15 residues. V lost 4 bases and J lost 5, with 14 bases in between. CDR3 in amino acids: CASSSEVDFTGELFF. DNA of the CDR3: TGTGCCAGCAGCTCTGAAGTCGACTTTACCGGGGAGCTGTTTTTT. Full variable domain (rest looked up from reference TRBV7-6 and TRBJ2-2): GAGVSQSPRYKVTKRGQDVALRCDPISGHVSLYWYRQALGQGPEFLTYFNYEAQQDKSGLPNDRFSAERPEGSISTLTIQRTEQRDSAMYRCASSSEVDFTGELFFGEGSRLTVL.

The chain links TRBV19 to TRBJ1-5, with a tentative D call TRBD1 (5 bases). Trimming stripped 5 bases from V and 7 bases from J, with 21 bases between. Germline CDR1 LNHDA, CDR2 SQIVND (reference sequence). The CDR3 totals 16 residues. CDR3 sequence: CASSLPSPGGGQPQHF. The DNA of the CDR3 is TGTGCCAGTAGTCTCCCCTCACCCGGGGGGGGACAGCCCCAGCATTTT.

V gene TRBV15 combines with J gene TRBJ1-6, with D perhaps matching TRBD1 (5 bases). Germline V lookup: CDR1 LNHNV, CDR2 YYDKDF (reference sequence). V lost 0 bases to trimming and J lost 7 bases, with 7 bases between them. This CDR3 region has 14 residues. The CDR3 DNA reads as TGTGCCACCAGCAGAGACAGGGACAATTCACCCCTCCACTTT. This codes for CATSRDRDNSPLHF.

The gene calls are TRBV6-2 or TRBV6-3 and TRBJ2-5; 9 nucleotides agree with TRBD2. Germline assignment: CDR1 MNHEY and CDR2 SVGEGT. The CDR3 runs to 16 residues. Unmatched junction bases numbered 11, after V lost 2 bases and J lost 7 bases. The CDR3 region has the DNA TGTGCCAGCAGTTACCTGGCGGGAGGGCCCAACCCGACCCAGTACTTC. Amino acid sequence: CASSYLAGGPNPTQYF.

CDR3 region: CASSQKGENEQFF. The CDR3 bases are TGTGCCAGCAGTCAAAAAGGGGAGAATGAGCAGTTCTTC. The chain joins TRBV12-3 or TRBV12-4 to TRBJ2-1; D possibly uses TRBD1 or TRBD2 (5 bases each). The CDR3 spans 13 residues. V lost 5 bases and J 7 bases, leaving 12 bases between the germline ends.

A word on this clone: Germline is not matched at one junction end, which may reflect a read error. Here the CDR3 reads CASSLDRAAVF. The CDR3 DNA reads TGTGCCAGCAGCTTAGATAGGGCAGCGGTGTTT. The chain carries TRBV11-2 and TRBJ2-3; D is perhaps TRBD2 (5 bases). Per the germline V gene, CDR1 is SGHAT and CDR2 is FQNNGV. The CDR3 extends over 11 amino acids.

V is TRBV7-2 and J is TRBJ2-7, with TRBD2 matching over 9 bases. Germline V gene lookup returns CDR1 SGHTA and CDR2 FQGNSA. The CDR3 consists of 14 residues. The trim removed 6 bases at V and 4 bases at J, leaving 7 bases unmatched. CDR3 sequence reads: CASRPAGGDYEQYF. The CDR3 region has the DNA TGTGCCAGCAGACCTGCGGGGGGGGATTACGAGCAGTACTTC.

The chain employs TRBV7-9 and TRBJ2-2; D may be TRBD1 or TRBD2 (6 bases each). The CDR3 contains 15 residues. The V end was cut by 5 bases, the J end by 3 bases, with 13 bases between. The germline gives CDR1 SEHNR, CDR2 FQNEAQ (reference sequence). Here the CDR3 DNA reads TGTGCCAGCAGCAAATCCGGGGGCTACACCGGGGAGCTGTTTTTT. This translates into CASSKSGGYTGELFF.

The chain recombines TRBV28 with TRBJ1-2; maybe TRBD1 (5 bases). This CDR3 contains 13 residues. The V gene's germline CDR1 is MDHEN and CDR2 SYDVKM. Trimming shortened V by 7 bases and J by 8 bases, and 17 bases separated the two germline ends. CDR3 residues: CASTSGGREGYTF. Written as DNA, the CDR3 is TGTGCCAGCACCAGTGGGGGTCGAGAGGGCTACACCTTC.

V usage is TRBV6-1 and J usage is TRBJ1-6; TRBD1 matches 8 bases. V was pared by 0 bases and J by 9 bases, with 13 bases of the junction left unmatched. The CDR3 totals 18 residues. In germline, CDR1 is MNHNS, CDR2 SASEGT. The DNA of the CDR3 is TGTGCCAGCAGTGAAGCGGGCGCGGAGCTTACAGGGGGTTCACCCCTCCACTTT. It translates to CASSEAGAELTGGSPLHF.

The chain carries TRBV10-3 and TRBJ2-3; TRBD2 matches 10 bases. CDR1 ENHRY and CDR2 SYGVKD come from the germline V gene. V was pared by 7 bases and J by 0 bases, with 4 bases of the junction left unmatched. The CDR3 extends over 15 amino acids. The CDR3 nucleotides are TGTGCCATCACGCAACTAGCGGGGAGCACAGATACGCAGTATTTT. The encoded protein is CAITQLAGSTDTQYF.

This sequence joins TRBV7-9 and TRBJ2-5; unclear D gene. Trimming took off 7 bases at V and 5 bases at J, with 14 bases between the two ends. Per the germline V gene, CDR1 is SEHNR and CDR2 is FQNEAQ (reference sequence). The CDR3 consists of 13 residues. CDR3 nucleotides: TGTGCCAGCACCGATGCTGGTGGGGAGACCCAGTACTTC. Amino acid sequence: CASTDAGGETQYF.

Only one count was recorded for this clone. This chain uses TRBV7-2 with TRBJ1-4, with a tentative D call TRBD1 (6 bases). Trimming left V 4 bases short and J 10 bases short, with 16 bases between. CDR1 is SGHTA, CDR2 FQGNSA, per germline. The CDR3 totals 14 residues. The CDR3 is CASSSGQPGVKLFF. CDR3 bases: TGTGCCAGCAGCTCCGGACAGCCGGGGGTAAAACTGTTTTTT. The whole variable domain, filled in from reference TRBV7-2 and TRBJ1-4, reads GAGVSQSPSNKVTEKGKDVELRCDPISGHTALYWYRQSLGQGLEFLIYFQGNSAPDKSGLPSDRFSAERTGGSVSTLTIQRTQQEDSAVYLCASSSGQPGVKLFFGSGTQLSVL.

As DNA, the CDR3 is TGTGCCAGCAGTGAGGGGACAGAAGGTTCACCCCTCCACTTT. Its translation: CASSEGTEGSPLHF. The chain carries TRBV2 and TRBJ1-6, with 7 bases aligning to TRBD1. Germline V gives CDR1 SNHLY, CDR2 FYNNEI. CDR3 length: 14 amino acids. J was trimmed by 9 bases and V by 3 bases; bases with no gene match: 5.

V usage is TRBV5-1 and J usage is TRBJ2-1; TRBD2 matches at 8 bases. The CDR3 loop spans 17 amino acids. Germline V gives CDR1 SGHRS, CDR2 YFSETQ. Trimming removed 2 bases from V and 3 bases from J; junction bases left unmatched: 10. The CDR3 nucleotides are TGCGCCAGCAGCTTAAGCGGGAGCCCCGGAGTCTACAATGAGCAGTTCTTC. Translated, it gives CASSLSGSPGVYNEQFF.

As concerns this clone: One end of the junction does not line up with germline, which may come from a read error. The chain carries TRBV7-2 and TRBJ2-7; 9 bases are a match to TRBD2. The CDR3 covers 14 residues. CDR1 and CDR2 (germline): SGHTA, FQGNSA. The CDR3 sequence: CASSAGGTSYEQYF. DNA of the CDR3: TGTGCCAGCAGCGCCGGAGGGACTAGCTACGAACAGTACTTC.

The V gene is TRBV30, the J gene TRBJ2-3, with D possibly matching TRBD2 (7 bases). This CDR3 region has 14 residues. Germline V gene lookup returns CDR1 GTSNPN and CDR2 SVGIG (reference sequence). The ends were cut back, 0 bases at V and 4 bases at J, with 11 bases in the middle. This chain's CDR3 is CAWSVGGGADTQYF. CDR3 coding DNA: TGTGCCTGGAGTGTAGGGGGGGGAGCAGATACGCAGTATTTT.

The V and J genes are TRBV2 and TRBJ1-5; 8 bases are a match to TRBD1. Germline V CDR1 and CDR2: SNHLY, FYNNEI. J gave up 5 bases and V 6 bases, and 12 bases lay outside the gene matches. This CDR3 contains 16 residues. CDR3 residues: CASSEMTGDSYQPQHF. The DNA of the CDR3 is TGTGCCAGCAGCGAAATGACAGGGGATTCATATCAGCCCCAGCATTTT.

The chain joins TRBV5-8 to TRBJ1-2, with D unclear. The germline V and J ends were trimmed by 0 bases and 2 bases, with 8 bases remaining between them. CDR1 is SGHTS, CDR2 YDEGEE, per germline. The CDR3 totals 14 residues. CDR3 protein: CASSLGWRNYGYTF. CDR3 DNA sequence: TGTGCCAGCAGCTTGGGATGGAGAAACTATGGCTACACCTTC.

The chain recombines TRBV7-9 with TRBJ2-6, with D unresolved. Trimming took off 6 bases at V and 1 base at J, with 7 bases between the two ends. In germline, CDR1 is SEHNR, CDR2 FQNEAQ (reference sequence). The CDR3 loop spans 14 amino acids. This CDR3 is CASSSFSGANVLTF. In DNA form, the CDR3 reads TGTGCCAGCAGTTCGTTTTCTGGGGCCAACGTCCTGACTTTC.